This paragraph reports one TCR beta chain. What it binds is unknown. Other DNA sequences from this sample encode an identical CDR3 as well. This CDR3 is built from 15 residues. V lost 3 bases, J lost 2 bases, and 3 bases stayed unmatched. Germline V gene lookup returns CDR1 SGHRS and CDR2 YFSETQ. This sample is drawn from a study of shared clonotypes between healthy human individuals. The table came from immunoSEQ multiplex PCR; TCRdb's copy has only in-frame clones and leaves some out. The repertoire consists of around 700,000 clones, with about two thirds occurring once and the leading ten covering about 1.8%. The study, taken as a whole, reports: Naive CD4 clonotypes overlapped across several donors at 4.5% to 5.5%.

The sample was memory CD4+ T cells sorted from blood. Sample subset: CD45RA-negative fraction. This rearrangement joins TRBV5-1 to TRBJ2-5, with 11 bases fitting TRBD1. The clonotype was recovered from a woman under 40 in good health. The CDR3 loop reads CASSSGQGGQETQYF. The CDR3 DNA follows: TGCGCCAGCAGCTCGGGACAGGGGGGTCAAGAGACCCAGTACTTC.